Listed below are T cell receptor beta chains from one sample, sequenced in a study of Ad26.COV2.S vaccination and SARS-CoV-2 variants. Profiling relied on immunoSEQ multiplex PCR, and the TCRdb table lists in-frame clones only, not all of them. This repertoire shows about 680,000 clones, roughly 90% found once; its top ten account for approximately 1.5%. The specimen was peripheral blood, collected in a trial of Ad26.COV2.S vaccine versus placebo. All receptors derive from a person aged 18-65 years who received the Ad26.COV2.S COVID-19 vaccine or a placebo. The CDR3 runs from the conserved cysteine through the conserved F or W. A D gene is named only where the DNA matches it firmly. Clone size is not always given. Where it is, it says once, few, many or a class for expanded clones.

len,d_gene,abundance,j_gene,v_gene,CDR3aa,CDR3nt
18,TRBD1,-,TRBJ1-5,TRBV5-1,CASSPDPGGIYSNQPQHF,TGCGCCAGCAGCCCTGATCCAGGGGGCATATATAGCAATCAGCCCCAGCATTTT
11,-,-,TRBJ1-1,TRBV13,CASSGDSEAFF,TGTGCCAGCAGCGGAGACAGTGAAGCTTTCTTT
13,-,-,TRBJ2-7,TRBV19,CASSIGGGYEQYF,TGTGCCAGTAGTATAGGGGGAGGCTACGAGCAGTACTTC
13,-,-,TRBJ2-7,TRBV6-5,CASSYPLRGEQYF,TGTGCCAGCAGTTACCCGTTAAGGGGCGAGCAGTACTTC
14,-,-,TRBJ1-5,TRBV2,CASSWDNSNQPQHF,TGTGCCAGCAGTTGGGACAATAGCAATCAGCCCCAGCATTTT
13,TRBD1,-,TRBJ1-1,TRBV24-1,CATSDSRQGQAFF,TGTGCCACCAGTGATTCCCGACAGGGCCAAGCTTTCTTT
17,-,-,TRBJ2-2,TRBV15,CATSRDSDSRDTGELFF,TGTGCCACCAGCAGAGATTCAGACAGCCGAGACACCGGGGAGCTGTTTTTT
15,-,-,TRBJ2-2,TRBV15,CATSRDRPSAGELFF,TGTGCCACCAGCAGAGATCGGCCGTCGGCCGGGGAGCTGTTTTTT
13,-,few,TRBJ2-7,TRBV4-3,CASSQELPTWQYF,TGCGCCAGCAGCCAAGAACTTCCTACTTGGCAGTACTTC
15,-,-,TRBJ1-3,TRBV6-5,CASRTGGGRENTIYF,TGTGCCAGCAGGACCGGCGGGGGCAGAGAAAACACCATATATTTT
16,-,-,TRBJ1-3,TRBV14,CASSFRPASSGNTIYF,TGTGCCAGCAGCTTCCGACCGGCCAGCTCTGGAAACACCATATATTTT
13,-,-,TRBJ1-3,TRBV4-3,CASSQDRGNTIYF,TGCGCCAGCAGCCAAGACAGGGGAAACACCATATATTTT
13,-,-,TRBJ1-2,TRBV6-5,CASSLDGLYGYTF,TGTGCCAGCAGTCTGGACGGGCTCTATGGCTACACCTTC
15,-,-,TRBJ1-3,TRBV19,CASSPNHSSGNTIYF,TGTGCCAGTAGTCCTAACCACAGCTCTGGAAACACCATATATTTT
18,TRBD2,once,TRBJ2-3,TRBV19,CASTPTSGVMVGTDTQYF,TGTGCCAGTACCCCGACTAGCGGAGTGATGGTTGGCACAGATACGCAGTATTTT
14,-,-,TRBJ2-1,TRBV11-3,CASSLEGGNNEQFF,TGTGCCAGCAGCTTAGAGGGGGGCAACAATGAGCAGTTCTTC
14,-,-,TRBJ1-2,TRBV18,CASSPSGQNYGYTF,TGTGCCAGCTCACCATCTGGACAGAACTATGGCTACACCTTC
16,-,-,TRBJ2-5,TRBV5-1,CASSSAYAGLQETQYF,TGCGCCAGCAGCTCCGCGTACGCGGGCCTACAAGAGACCCAGTACTTC
13,TRBD1,-,TRBJ2-2,TRBV6-5,CASRTGEIGELFF,TGTGCCAGCAGGACAGGGGAGATCGGGGAGCTGTTTTTT
17,TRBD2,-,TRBJ2-7,TRBV6-2/TRBV6-3,CASSYPLAGGAAYEQYF,TGTGCCAGCAGTTACCCCCTAGCGGGGGGCGCCGCTTACGAGCAGTACTTC
14,-,-,TRBJ1-1,TRBV27,CASSLTEGYTEAFF,TGTGCCAGCAGTCTAACGGAGGGGTACACTGAAGCTTTCTTT
16,TRBD1,-,TRBJ2-7,TRBV7-9,CASSLNPGQGEYEQYF,TGTGCCAGCAGCTTGAACCCGGGACAGGGGGAATACGAGCAGTACTTC
19,-,-,TRBJ2-5,TRBV21-1,CASSKGPGTSVLAQETQYF,TGTGCCAGCAGCAAAGGGCCCGGGACTAGCGTGCTCGCCCAAGAGACCCAGTACTTC
11,-,-,TRBJ1-5,TRBV30,CAWSTGQPQHF,TGTGCCTGGAGTACGGGACAGCCCCAGCATTTT